This T cell receptor beta chain was captured by sequencing in a study of T cell responses to AZD1222 COVID-19 vaccine. General study results and limits: Nearly half of unique spike-specific TCRs reportedly avoided B.1.351 and B.1.1.7 mutated regions.

This CDR3 contains 15 residues. Germline CDR1 MNHEY, CDR2 SMNVEV (reference sequence). After removal of 6 bases from V and 3 bases from J, the junction contained 6 bases not matched to a gene. Produced via immunoSEQ multiplex PCR; TCRdb's table is partial and in-frame only. The sample carries roughly 150,000 clones, around 91% recorded once. Comments on this clone: Its target is not known.

Here the sequenced sample was peripheral blood, taken on day 0 of AZD1222 vaccination. The sequence was collected from an adult in good health. The rearrangement links TRBV27 to TRBJ2-7; 12 nucleotides line up with TRBD2. Written as DNA, the CDR3 is TGTGCCAGCAGGGATATGGGACTAGCGGGCTACGAGCAGTACTTC. This encodes CASRDMGLAGYEQYF.